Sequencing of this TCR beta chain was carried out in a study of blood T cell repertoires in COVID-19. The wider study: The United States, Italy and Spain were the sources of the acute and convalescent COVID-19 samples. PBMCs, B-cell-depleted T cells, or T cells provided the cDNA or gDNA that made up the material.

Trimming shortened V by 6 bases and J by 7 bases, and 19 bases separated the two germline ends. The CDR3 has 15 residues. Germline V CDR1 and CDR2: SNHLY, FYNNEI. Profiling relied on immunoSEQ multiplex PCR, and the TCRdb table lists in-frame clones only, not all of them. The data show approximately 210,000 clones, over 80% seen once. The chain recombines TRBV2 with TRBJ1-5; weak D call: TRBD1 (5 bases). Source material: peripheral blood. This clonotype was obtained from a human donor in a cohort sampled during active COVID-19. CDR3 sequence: CASRDGGVGGQPQHF. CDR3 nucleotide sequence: TGTGCCAGCAGAGACGGGGGAGTCGGGGGACAGCCCCAGCATTTT.